This is a list of T cell receptor beta chains from one sample in a study of tumor-infiltrating lymphocytes in primary liver carcinoma. TCRdb independently ran MiXCR on the multiplex PCR reads; one entry per CDR3 protein. Altogether fewer than 200,000 distinct CDR3 sequences are present, around four fifths being singletons, with the ten largest covering 15% to 20%. Sequencing used tumor tissue from primary liver carcinoma. The receptors originated from a man aged 40-50 years with primary liver carcinoma and hepatitis B virus infection. Each CDR3 is given with its conserved first and last residue. Each record gives: J gene, D gene, V gene, clone size, CDR3 protein, CDR3 DNA. D genes are given only for firm matches. A row's size may be missing; if present it is once, few, many or a size class.

>TRBJ2-1|NA|TRBV6-2/TRBV6-3|NA
CIGSYVVYNKQFF
TGTATCGGCAGTTACGTAGTCTACAATAAGCAGTTCTTC
>TRBJ2-5|TRBD2|TRBV4-3|NA
CASSQEAGGRTGETEYF
TGCGCCAGCAGCCAAGAGGCTGGCGGGAGGACTGGTGAGACCGAGTACTTC
>TRBJ2-7|NA|TRBV2|NA
CASSAFERRPYEQYF
TGTGCCAGCAGTGCTTTTGAGCGGCGGCCCTACGAGCAATACTTC
>TRBJ2-1|NA|TRBV30|NA
CAWSVQGELFF
TGTGCATGGAGTGTACAGGGTGAGCTGTTCTTC
>TRBJ2-3|TRBD2|TRBV7-8|NA
CASSSPGTGGRSTQCF
TGTGCCAGCAGCTCCCCCGGGACTGGCGGGAGGAGTACGCAGTGTTTT
>TRBJ2-5|NA|TRBV6-6|NA
CSCSLTIETQYF
TGTTCCTGCAGCTTGACGATAGAGACCCAGTACTTC
>TRBJ2-7|TRBD2|TRBV6-5|once
CASCSLRSMTSGTDEQYF
TGTGCCAGCTGTTCACTCCGGTCTATGACTAGCGGGACGGACGAGCAGTACTTC
>TRBJ2-3|NA|TRBV24-1|NA
CATSGSGTTNTDTQYF
TGTGCCACCAGTGGGAGCGGAACGACTAACACAGATACGCAGTATTTT
>TRBJ2-1|NA|TRBV25-1|NA
CASSREDRPIDEQFF
TGTGCCAGTAGCAGGGAGGACCGCCCAATCGATGAGCAGTTCTTC
>TRBJ1-2|NA|TRBV29-1|NA
CRVGAPPGTQVANYGYTF
TGCAGAGTTGGGGCACCACCAGGTACTCAAGTGGCTAACTATGGCTACACCTTC
>TRBJ2-5|TRBD2|TRBV7-8|NA
CASSPRIAGRPSETQYF
TGTGCTAGCAGCCCCCGAATAGCGGGAAGGCCTTCAGAGACCCAGTACTTC
>TRBJ1-1|NA|TRBV4-3|NA
CASSQEFGKRTKDFF
TGCGCCAGCAGTCAAGAGTTCGGGAAAAGAACTAAAGATTTCTTT
>TRBJ2-5|NA|TRBV11-2|NA
CISSRWTGPAETQYF
TGTATCAGCAGTCGTTGGACTGGTCCCGCGGAGACCCAATACTTC
>TRBJ2-7|NA|TRBV11-2|NA
CASNPEGHEQYF
TGTGCCAGCAATCCCGAGGGCCACGAGCAGTACTTC
>TRBJ2-3|NA|TRBV11-2|NA
CSSTRRSTGNTDKYYF
TGTTCCAGCACCAGAAGAAGTACAGGGAACACAGATAAGTACTATTTT
>TRBJ1-2|NA|TRBV20-1|NA
CSASDYGNIF
TGCAGTGCTAGTGACTATGGCAACATCTTC
>TRBJ2-2|NA|TRBV29-1|NA
CSVVVRIVNTGELFF
TGCAGCGTTGTTGTGAGAATCGTGAACACCGGGGAGCTGTTTTTT
>TRBJ2-7|TRBD1|TRBV7-9|many
CASSSGQDLHEQYF
TGTGCCAGCAGCTCCGGACAGGATCTCCACGAGCAGTACTTC
>TRBJ1-1|NA|TRBV20-1|NA
CSARKGDTEAFF
TGCAGTGCTAGAAAGGGGGACACTGAAGCTTTCTTT
>TRBJ2-7|NA|TRBV11-2|NA
CASSSNKNSYEQYF
TGTGCCAGCAGCTCTAACAAGAATTCATACGAGCAGTACTTC
>TRBJ1-5|NA|TRBV11-2|NA
CTSSLVGVAGSNQPHHF
TGTACCAGCAGCTTAGTAGGGGTAGCAGGGAGCAATCAGCCCCACCATTTT
>TRBJ2-7|NA|TRBV5-1|NA
CASREPTSCEQYF
TGCGCCAGCAGGGAACCTACTAGTTGCGAGCAGTATTTC
>TRBJ2-3|TRBD1|TRBV29-1|few
CSGRQGDTDTLYF
TGCAGCGGAAGACAGGGTGACACAGATACGCTGTATTTT
>TRBJ1-6|TRBD1|TRBV4-3|NA
CASRSWDRGRNSPLHF
TGCGCCAGTAGATCCTGGGACAGGGGAAGGAATTCACCCCTCCATTTT
>TRBJ2-2|NA|TRBV6-1|NA
CASRIGSVVIATGEVFF
TGTGCTAGCAGGATCGGGTCCGTGGTTATCGCCACCGGGGAGGTGTTTTTT
>TRBJ2-1|NA|TRBV6-2/TRBV6-3|NA
CVSIHGGGGSYNEQFF
TGTGTCAGCATCCACGGAGGGGGGGGATCCTACAATGAGCAGTTCTTC
>TRBJ2-5|NA|TRBV29-1|NA
CSGRIGRGETQYF
TGCAGTGGCCGTATCGGGAGAGGGGAGACCCAGTACTTC
>TRBJ2-1|NA|TRBV28|NA
CASSVGTSGEQFF
TGTGCCAGCAGCGTCGGGACGAGCGGTGAGCAGTTCTTC
>TRBJ2-5|TRBD2|TRBV5-5|NA
CTSSSKTSGETQCF
TGTACCAGCAGCTCGAAGACTAGCGGGGAGACCCAGTGCTTC
>TRBJ2-7|TRBD1|TRBV13|NA
CASSLWGQLYEQYF
TGTGCCAGCAGCTTATGGGGACAGCTCTATGAGCAGTACTTC
>TRBJ2-5|NA|TRBV12-3/TRBV12-4|NA
CACSFSPGLKETQYF
TGTGCCTGCAGTTTTTCTCCTGGGCTAAAGGAGACCCAGTACTTC
>TRBJ1-2|NA|TRBV11-2|NA
CASSLDSLAYSRGYTF
TGTGCCAGTAGCTTAGATTCGCTAGCCTATTCTCGAGGTTACACCTTC
>TRBJ2-1|NA|TRBV6-1|once
CISILGDINNEQFF
TGTATCAGCATCCTGGGGGACATTAACAATGAGCAGTTCTTC
>TRBJ2-3|NA|TRBV6-1|NA
CPSSHTDTQYF
TGTCCCAGCAGCCATACAGATACGCAGTATTTT
>TRBJ2-1|NA|TRBV29-1|once
CSAAIAEADEQFF
TGCAGCGCTGCCATCGCGGAAGCGGATGAGCAGTTCTTC
>TRBJ2-7|NA|TRBV28|NA
CASCLTNHRYEQYF
TGTGCCAGCTGTTTAACTAACCATAGATACGAGCAGTACTTC
>TRBJ1-5|NA|TRBV6-5|NA
CASSYGGKQPQHF
TGTGCCAGCAGTTACGGGGGCAAACAGCCCCAGCATTTT
>TRBJ1-2|NA|TRBV4-3|NA
CASGQERDGATYGYSF
TGCGCCAGCGGCCAGGAAAGGGACGGAGCTACTTATGGCTACAGCTTC
>TRBJ2-3|NA|TRBV29-1|NA
CSVGGTHADTQFF
TGCAGCGTTGGGGGGACCCACGCAGATACGCAGTTTTTT
>TRBJ2-7|NA|TRBV6-2/TRBV6-3|NA
CVSSTPISGGYEQYF
TGTGTCAGCAGCACTCCGATTAGCGGAGGATACGAGCAGTACTTC
>TRBJ2-1|NA|TRBV6-1|NA
CVSDLGGSYNEQFF
TGTGTCAGCGACTTGGGGGGATCCTACAATGAGCAGTTCTTC
>TRBJ2-1|TRBD2|TRBV7-9|NA
CASSSKRVGRALPDNEQFF
TGTGCCAGCAGTTCTAAACGTGTCGGGAGGGCTCTTCCGGACAATGAGCAGTTCTTC
>TRBJ2-2|NA|TRBV29-1|NA
CSVSGPGNNGELFF
TGCAGCGTTTCCGGGCCGGGGAACAACGGGGAGTTGTTTTTT
>TRBJ1-1|NA|TRBV29-1|few
CSVAGAWGMNTEAFF
TGTAGTGTTGCAGGGGCCTGGGGGATGAACACTGAAGCTTTCTTT
>TRBJ2-1|TRBD2|TRBV4-3|once
CASSQDLAGGPYNEQVF
TGCGCCAGCAGCCAAGACCTAGCGGGAGGGCCGTATAATGAGCAGGTCTTC
>TRBJ2-7|NA|TRBV6-5|NA
CASSPAGTLSYEQYF
TGTGCCAGCAGTCCCGCCGGCACATTATCCTACGAGCAGTACTTC
>TRBJ1-1|NA|TRBV15|NA
CANSRDHARTEAFF
TGTGCCAACAGCAGAGATCATGCGAGGACTGAAGCTTTCTTT
>TRBJ2-5|NA|TRBV10-2|once
CASSERETQYF
TGTGCCAGCAGTGAACGGGAGACCCAGTACTTC
>TRBJ2-7|TRBD1|TRBV5-4|NA
CASSLARGQGIGEQYF
TGTGCCAGCAGCTTGGCCCGCGGACAGGGCATAGGCGAGCAGTACTTC
>TRBJ2-7|NA|TRBV6-1|NA
CDSSERQTYEHYF
TGTGACAGCAGTGAAAGACAGACCTACGAGCACTACTTC
>TRBJ1-1|NA|TRBV5-1|many
CASSLIPNTEAFF
TGCGCCAGCAGCTTGATCCCGAACACTGAAGCTTTCTTT
>TRBJ2-1|NA|TRBV5-4|NA
CTSSSSGTYNEHFF
TGTACCAGCAGCTCCTCTGGGACCTACAATGAGCACTTCTTC
>TRBJ2-2|NA|TRBV29-1|NA
CSIEDYRGRTGDLFF
TGCAGCATTGAAGACTACAGAGGAAGGACCGGGGACCTGTTTTTT
>TRBJ2-4|NA|TRBV28|NA
CANSDQEPIAKNIQYF
TGTGCCAACAGTGATCAAGAGCCCATAGCCAAAAACATTCAGTACTTC
>TRBJ2-4|TRBD2|TRBV11-1|NA
CASSILGTSGTKNIHYF
TGTGCGAGCAGCATTCTCGGGACTAGCGGGACCAAAAACATTCACTACTTC